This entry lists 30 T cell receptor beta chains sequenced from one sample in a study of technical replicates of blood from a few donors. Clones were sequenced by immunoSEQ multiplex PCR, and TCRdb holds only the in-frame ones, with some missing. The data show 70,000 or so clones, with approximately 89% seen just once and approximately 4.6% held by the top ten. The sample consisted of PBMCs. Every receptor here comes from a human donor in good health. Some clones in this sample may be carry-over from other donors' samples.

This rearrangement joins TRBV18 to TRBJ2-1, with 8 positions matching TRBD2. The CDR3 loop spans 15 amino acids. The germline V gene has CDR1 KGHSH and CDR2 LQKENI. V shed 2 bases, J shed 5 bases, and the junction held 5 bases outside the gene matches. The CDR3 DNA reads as TGTGCCAGCTCACCAGGGACTAGATATGACAATGAGCAGTTCTTC. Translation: CASSPGTRYDNEQFF.

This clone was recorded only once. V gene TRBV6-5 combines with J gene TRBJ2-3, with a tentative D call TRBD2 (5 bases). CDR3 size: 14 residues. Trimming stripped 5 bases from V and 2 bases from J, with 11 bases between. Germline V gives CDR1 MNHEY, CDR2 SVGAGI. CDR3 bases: TGTGCCAGCAGTCCCGCGGGTCTCACAGATACGCAGTATTTT. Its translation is CASSPAGLTDTQYF.

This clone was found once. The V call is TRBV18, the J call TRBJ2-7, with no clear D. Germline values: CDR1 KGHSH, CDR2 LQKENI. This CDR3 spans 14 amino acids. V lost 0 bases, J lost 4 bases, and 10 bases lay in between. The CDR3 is CASSPPIGRYEQYF. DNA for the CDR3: TGTGCCAGCTCACCACCAATCGGTCGGTACGAGCAGTACTTC.

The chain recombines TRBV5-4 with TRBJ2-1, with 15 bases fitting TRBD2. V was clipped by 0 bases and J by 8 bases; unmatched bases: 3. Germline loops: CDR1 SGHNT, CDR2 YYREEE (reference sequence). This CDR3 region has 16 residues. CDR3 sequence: CASSLEGLAGGDEQFF. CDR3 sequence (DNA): TGTGCCAGCAGCTTGGAGGGACTAGCGGGGGGCGATGAGCAGTTCTTC.

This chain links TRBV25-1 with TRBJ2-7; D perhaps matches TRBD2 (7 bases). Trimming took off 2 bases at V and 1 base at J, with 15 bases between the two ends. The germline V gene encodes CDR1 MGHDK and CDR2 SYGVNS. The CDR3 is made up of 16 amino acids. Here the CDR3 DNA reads TGTGCCAGCAGTGAACGGGGGGCTCTTTTATCCTACGAGCAGTACTTC. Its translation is CASSERGALLSYEQYF.

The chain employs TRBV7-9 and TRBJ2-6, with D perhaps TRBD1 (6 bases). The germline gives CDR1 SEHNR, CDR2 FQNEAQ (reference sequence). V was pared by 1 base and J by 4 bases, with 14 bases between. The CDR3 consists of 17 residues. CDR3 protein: CASSLGGPGTGANVLTF. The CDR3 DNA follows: TGTGCCAGCAGCTTAGGGGGGCCGGGAACCGGGGCCAACGTCCTGACTTTC.

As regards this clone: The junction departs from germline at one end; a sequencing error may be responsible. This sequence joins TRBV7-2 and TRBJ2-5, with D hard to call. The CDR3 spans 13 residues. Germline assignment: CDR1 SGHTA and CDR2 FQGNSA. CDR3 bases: TGTGCCAGCAGCTTAGGTCCTGAAGAGGCCCAGTACTTC. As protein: CASSLGPEEAQYF.

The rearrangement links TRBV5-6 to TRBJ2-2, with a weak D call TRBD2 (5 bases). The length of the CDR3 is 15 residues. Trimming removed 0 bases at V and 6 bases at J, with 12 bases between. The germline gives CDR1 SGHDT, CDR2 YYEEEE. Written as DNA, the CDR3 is TGTGCCAGCAGCTTGGTTGACCGGAGGCCCGGGGAGCTGTTTTTT. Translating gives CASSLVDRRPGELFF.

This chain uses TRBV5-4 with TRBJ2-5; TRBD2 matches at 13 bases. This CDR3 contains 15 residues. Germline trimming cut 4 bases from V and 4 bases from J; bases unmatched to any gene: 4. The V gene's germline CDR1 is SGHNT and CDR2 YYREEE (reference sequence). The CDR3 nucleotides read TGTGCCAGCAGCGTACTAGCGGGGGGGCTAGAGACCCAGTACTTC. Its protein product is CASSVLAGGLETQYF.

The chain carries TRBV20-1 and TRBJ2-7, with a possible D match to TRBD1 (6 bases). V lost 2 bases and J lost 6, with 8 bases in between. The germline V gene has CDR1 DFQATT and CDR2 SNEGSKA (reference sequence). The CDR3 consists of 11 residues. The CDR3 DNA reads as TGCAGTGCTAGAACAGGGCTCGAGCAGTACTTC. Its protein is CSARTGLEQYF.

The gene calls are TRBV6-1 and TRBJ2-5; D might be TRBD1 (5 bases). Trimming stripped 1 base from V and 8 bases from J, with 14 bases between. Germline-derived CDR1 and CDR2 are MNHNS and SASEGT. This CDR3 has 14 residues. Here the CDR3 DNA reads TGTGCCAGCAGTGAAGAGAACAGGAGATATACCCAGTACTTC. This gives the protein CASSEENRRYTQYF.

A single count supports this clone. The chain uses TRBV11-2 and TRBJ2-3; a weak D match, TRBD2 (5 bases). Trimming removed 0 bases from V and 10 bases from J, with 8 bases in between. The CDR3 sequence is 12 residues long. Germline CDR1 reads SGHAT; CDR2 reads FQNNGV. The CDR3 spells CASSLDSVAQYF. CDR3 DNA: TGTGCCAGCAGCTTAGATAGCGTGGCGCAGTATTTT. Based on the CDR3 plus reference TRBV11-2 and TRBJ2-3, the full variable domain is EAGVAQSPRYKIIEKRQSVAFWCNPISGHATLYWYQQILGQGPKLLIQFQNNGVVDDSQLPKDRFSAERLKGVDSTLKIQPAKLEDSAVYLCASSLDSVAQYFGPGTRLTVL.

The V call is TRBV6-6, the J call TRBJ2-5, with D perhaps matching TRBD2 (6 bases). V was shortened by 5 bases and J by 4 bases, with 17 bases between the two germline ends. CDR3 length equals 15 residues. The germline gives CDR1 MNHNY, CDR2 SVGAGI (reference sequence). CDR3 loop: CASSPTSRGGETQYF. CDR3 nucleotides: TGTGCCAGCAGTCCTACTAGTAGGGGAGGAGAGACCCAGTACTTC.

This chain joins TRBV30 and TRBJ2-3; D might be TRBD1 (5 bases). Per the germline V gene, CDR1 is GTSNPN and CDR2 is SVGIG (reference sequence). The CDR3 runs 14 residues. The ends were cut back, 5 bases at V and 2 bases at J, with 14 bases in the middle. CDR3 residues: CAWQRGLATDTQYF. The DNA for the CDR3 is TGTGCCTGGCAAAGGGGCTTAGCCACAGATACGCAGTATTTT.

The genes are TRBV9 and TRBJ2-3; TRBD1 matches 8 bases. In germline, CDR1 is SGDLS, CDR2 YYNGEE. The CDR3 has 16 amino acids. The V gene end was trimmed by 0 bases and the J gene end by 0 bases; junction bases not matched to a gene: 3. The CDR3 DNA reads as TGTGCCAGCAGCGTAGGGTGGACAGGGAGCACAGATACGCAGTATTTT. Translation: CASSVGWTGSTDTQYF. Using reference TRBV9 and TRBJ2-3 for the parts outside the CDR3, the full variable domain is DSGVTQTPKHLITATGQRVTLRCSPRSGDLSVYWYQQSLDQGLQFLIQYYNGEERAKGNILERFSAQQFPDLHSELNLSSLELGDSALYFCASSVGWTGSTDTQYFGPGTRLTVL.

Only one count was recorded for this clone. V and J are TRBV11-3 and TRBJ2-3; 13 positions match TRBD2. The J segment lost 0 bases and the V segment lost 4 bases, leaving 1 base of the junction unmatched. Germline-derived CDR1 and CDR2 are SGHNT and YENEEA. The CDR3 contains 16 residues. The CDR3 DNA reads TGTGCCAGCAGCTGGGGACTAGCGGGGAGCACAGATACGCAGTATTTT. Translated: CASSWGLAGSTDTQYF. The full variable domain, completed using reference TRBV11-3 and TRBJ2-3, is EAGVVQSPRYKIIEKKQPVAFWCNPISGHNTLYWYLQNLGQGPELLIRYENEEAVDDSQLPKDRFSAERLKGVDSTLKIQPAELGDSAVYLCASSWGLAGSTDTQYFGPGTRLTVL.

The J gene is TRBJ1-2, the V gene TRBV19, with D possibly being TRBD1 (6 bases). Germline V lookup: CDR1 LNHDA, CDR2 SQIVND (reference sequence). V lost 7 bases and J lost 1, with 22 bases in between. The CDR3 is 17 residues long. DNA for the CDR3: TGTGCCAGTACACCCCCGGGCGAGGGGGGGGGTAACTATGGCTACACCTTC. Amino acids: CASTPPGEGGGNYGYTF. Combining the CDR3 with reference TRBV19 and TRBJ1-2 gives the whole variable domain DGGITQSPKYLFRKEGQNVTLSCEQNLNHDAMYWYRQDPGQGLRLIYYSQIVNDFQKGDIAEGYSVSREKKESFPLTVTSAQKNPTAFYLCASTPPGEGGGNYGYTFGSGTRLTVV.

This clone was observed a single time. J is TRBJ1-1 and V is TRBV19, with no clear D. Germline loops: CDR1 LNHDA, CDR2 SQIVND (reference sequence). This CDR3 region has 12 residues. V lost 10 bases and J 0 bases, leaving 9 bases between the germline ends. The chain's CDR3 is CATQNMNTEAFF. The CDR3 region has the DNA TGTGCCACCCAGAACATGAACACTGAAGCTTTCTTT.

The CDR3 sequence: CASSKTYYPDTQYF. The CDR3 nucleotides read TGTGCCAGCAGTAAGACATATTATCCAGATACGCAGTATTTT. V usage is TRBV6-6 and J usage is TRBJ2-3; unclear D gene. CDR3 length: 14 residues. Germline CDR1 reads MNHNY; CDR2 reads SVGAGI (reference sequence). V was clipped by 5 bases and J by 4 bases, with 13 bases between them.

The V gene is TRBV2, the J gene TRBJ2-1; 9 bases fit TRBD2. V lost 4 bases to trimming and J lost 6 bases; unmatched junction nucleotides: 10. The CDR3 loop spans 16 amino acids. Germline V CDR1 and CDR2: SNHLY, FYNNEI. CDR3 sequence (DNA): TGTGCCAGCAGTGGAAATCCTAGCGGGATAGGCAATGAGCAGTTCTTC. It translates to CASSGNPSGIGNEQFF. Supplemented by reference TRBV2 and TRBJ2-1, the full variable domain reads EPEVTQTPSHQVTQMGQEVILRCVPISNHLYFYWYRQILGQKVEFLVSFYNNEISEKSEIFDDQFSVERPDGSNFTLKIRSTKLEDSAMYFCASSGNPSGIGNEQFFGPGTRLTVL.

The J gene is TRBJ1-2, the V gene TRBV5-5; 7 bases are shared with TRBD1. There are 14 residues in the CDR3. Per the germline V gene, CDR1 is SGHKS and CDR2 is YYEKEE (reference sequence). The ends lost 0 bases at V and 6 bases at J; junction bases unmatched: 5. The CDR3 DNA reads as TGTGCCAGCAGCTTGGAAGGGGGCGCTAATGGCTACACCTTC. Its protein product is CASSLEGGANGYTF.

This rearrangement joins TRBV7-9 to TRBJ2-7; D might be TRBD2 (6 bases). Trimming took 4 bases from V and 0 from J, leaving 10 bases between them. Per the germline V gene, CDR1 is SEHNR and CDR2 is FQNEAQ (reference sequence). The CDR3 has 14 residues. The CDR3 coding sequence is TGTGCCAGCAGCTCCGCGGGAACCTCCTACGAGCAGTACTTC. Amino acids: CASSSAGTSYEQYF.

CDR3: CASSYSGGDGYTF. The CDR3 region has the DNA TGTGCCAGCAGTTACTCTGGCGGGGATGGCTACACCTTC. This chain links TRBV6-5 with TRBJ1-2; D remains ambiguous. CDR1 is MNHEY, CDR2 SVGAGI, per germline. V was clipped by 0 bases and J by 6 bases, with 8 bases between them. CDR3 size: 13 residues.

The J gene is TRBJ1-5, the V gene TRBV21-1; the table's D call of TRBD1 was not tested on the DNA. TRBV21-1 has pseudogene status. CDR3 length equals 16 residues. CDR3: CASSLPLGDRNQPQHF. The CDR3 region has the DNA TGTGCCAGCAGCCTTCCCCTGGGGGACAGAAATCAGCCCCAGCATTTT.

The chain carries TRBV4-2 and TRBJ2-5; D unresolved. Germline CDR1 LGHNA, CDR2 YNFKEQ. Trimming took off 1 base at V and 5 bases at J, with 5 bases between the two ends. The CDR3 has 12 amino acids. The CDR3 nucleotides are TGTGCCAGCAGCCAAGGGAGCGAGACCCAGTACTTC. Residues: CASSQGSETQYF.

The CDR3 sequence: CASSPLTGGPNTGELFF. CDR3 nucleotides: TGTGCCAGCTCGCCATTGACAGGGGGCCCGAACACCGGGGAGCTGTTTTTT. The rearrangement links TRBV18 to TRBJ2-2; 10 nucleotides line up with TRBD1. Germline V CDR1 and CDR2: KGHSH, LQKENI. The length of the CDR3 is 17 residues. Trimming removed 6 bases from V and 0 bases from J; junction bases left unmatched: 7.

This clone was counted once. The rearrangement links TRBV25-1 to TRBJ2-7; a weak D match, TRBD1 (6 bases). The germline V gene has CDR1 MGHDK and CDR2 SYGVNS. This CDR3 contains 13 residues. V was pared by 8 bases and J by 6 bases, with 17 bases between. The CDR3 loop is CASHPAGAGEQYF. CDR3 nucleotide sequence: TGTGCCAGCCACCCCGCAGGGGCCGGCGAGCAGTACTTC.

The CDR3 loop is CASSPGTSVPYEQYF. CDR3 nucleotides: TGCGCCAGCAGCCCCGGGACTAGCGTCCCCTACGAGCAGTACTTC. The chain recombines TRBV5-1 with TRBJ2-7, with 10 bases that match TRBD2. Germline V gene lookup returns CDR1 SGHRS and CDR2 YFSETQ. J was trimmed by 2 bases and V by 4 bases; bases with no gene match: 6. CDR3 length: 15 amino acids.

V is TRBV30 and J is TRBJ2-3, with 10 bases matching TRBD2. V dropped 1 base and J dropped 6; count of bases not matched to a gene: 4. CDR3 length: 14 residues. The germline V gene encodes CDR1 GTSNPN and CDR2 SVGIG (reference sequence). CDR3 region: CAWSAGLALDTQYF. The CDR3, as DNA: TGTGCCTGGAGTGCGGGACTAGCGCTTGATACGCAGTATTTT.

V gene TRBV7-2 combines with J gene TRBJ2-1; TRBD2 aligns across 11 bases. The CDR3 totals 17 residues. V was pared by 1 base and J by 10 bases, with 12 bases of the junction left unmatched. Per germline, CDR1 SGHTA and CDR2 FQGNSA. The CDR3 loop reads CASSLEGVLAGVWEQFF. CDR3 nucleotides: TGTGCCAGCAGCTTAGAGGGCGTACTAGCGGGAGTATGGGAGCAGTTCTTC.